One and the same sample provided the 21 T cell receptor beta chains below, sequenced in a study of follicular helper T cells after annual influenza vaccination. This sample's time point: 2014-2015 season, pre-vaccination. TCRdb's copy holds only in-frame clones and misses some; the assay was immunoSEQ multiplex PCR. The sample contains approximately 13,000 clones, roughly 78% of which appear only once. Sequencing used CXCR5- memory CD4+ T cells sorted from blood, obtained on the day of influenza vaccination. These TCRs come from an adult who received the influenza vaccine.

This clone has just a few counts. The CDR3 is CASSQSWGRTYEQYF. Here the CDR3 DNA reads TGCGCCAGCAGCCAATCCTGGGGACGGACCTACGAGCAGTACTTC. The V and J genes are TRBV4-1 and TRBJ2-7; either TRBD1 or TRBD2 may supply D (5 bases each). V shed 2 bases and J shed 2 bases, with 13 bases lying between them. This CDR3 region has 15 residues. CDR1 and CDR2 from the germline V gene are MGHRA and YSYEKL.

In DNA form, the CDR3 reads TGTGCCAGTAGGAGACTAGCGGGGGGGCCAGATACGCAGTATTTT. Its protein is CASRRLAGGPDTQYF. This rearrangement joins TRBV19 to TRBJ2-3; TRBD2 matches at 14 bases. There are 15 residues in the CDR3. V lost 6 bases to trimming and J lost 4 bases; unmatched junction nucleotides: 3. CDR1 and CDR2 from the germline V gene are LNHDA and SQIVND (reference sequence).

The gene calls are TRBV6-5 and TRBJ2-7, with D possibly matching TRBD1 (5 bases). Germline V CDR1 and CDR2: MNHEY, SVGAGI. V lost 7 bases and J lost 1, with 14 bases in between. CDR3 length: 14 amino acids. The CDR3 region is CASTRQLGSYEQYF. For the CDR3, the DNA is TGTGCCAGCACCCGACAGTTAGGGTCCTACGAGCAGTACTTC.

Comments on this clone: The identical CDR3 is also encoded by other nucleotide sequences in the sample. This chain links TRBV5-1 with TRBJ1-4, with TRBD1 as a possible D gene (5 bases). Per germline, CDR1 SGHRS and CDR2 YFSETQ. The CDR3 has 16 residues. V was shortened by 0 bases and J by 5 bases, with 14 bases between the two germline ends. CDR3 coding DNA: TGCGCCAGCAGCTTGGCTGGGGGGGGTGTGAATGAAAAACTGTTTTTT. Protein sequence: CASSLAGGGVNEKLFF.

The chain is built from TRBV4-1 and TRBJ2-5, with 8 bases lining up with TRBD2. The CDR3 extends over 15 amino acids. Germline CDR1 is MGHRA and CDR2 is YSYEKL. The V gene end was trimmed by 0 bases and the J gene end by 5 bases; junction bases not matched to a gene: 5. CDR3 bases: TGCGCCAGCAGCCAAGAAGGGACTAGGTCCGAGACCCAGTACTTC. Protein product: CASSQEGTRSETQYF.

The V and J genes are TRBV10-3 and TRBJ1-5; D is undetermined. The CDR3 totals 15 residues. Trimming shortened V by 5 bases and J by 0 bases, and 11 bases separated the two germline ends. The germline CDR1 and CDR2 sequences are ENHRY and SYGVKD. CDR3: CAISLGIDSNQPQHF. DNA for the CDR3: TGTGCCATCAGTTTAGGTATCGATAGCAATCAGCCCCAGCATTTT.

Only a few counts were recorded for this clone. The rearrangement joins TRBV5-6 to TRBJ2-7, with no clear D. The CDR3 consists of 11 residues. Trimming stripped 0 bases from V and 7 bases from J, with 5 bases between. The germline gives CDR1 SGHDT, CDR2 YYEEEE. CDR3 loop: CASSLGGEQYF. The DNA of the CDR3 is TGTGCCAGCAGCTTGGGTGGAGAGCAGTACTTC.

The CDR3 bases are TGTGCTTACCCCCCTGTAAGCTCTGGGGCCAACGTCCTGACTTTC. Amino acid sequence: CAYPPVSSGANVLTF. The chain is built from TRBV7-9 and TRBJ2-6; D remains ambiguous. The germline V gene has CDR1 SEHNR and CDR2 FQNEAQ (reference sequence). The length of the CDR3 is 15 residues.

The chain employs TRBV15 and TRBJ2-1, with unresolved D. The CDR3 has 13 residues. Trimming cost V 1 base and J 1 base, with 2 bases left between them. Germline V lookup: CDR1 LNHNV, CDR2 YYDKDF (reference sequence). The chain's CDR3 is CATSRGSYNEQFF. In nucleotides, the CDR3 is TGTGCCACCAGCAGAGGTTCCTACAATGAGCAGTTCTTC.

This chain uses TRBV7-2 with TRBJ2-7; D gene uncertain. The V gene lost 1 base and the J gene lost 4 bases, with 17 bases spanning the gap. Germline CDR1 is SGHTA and CDR2 is FQGNSA. This CDR3 is built from 16 residues. The CDR3 protein is CASSLGPPGRPYEQYF. CDR3 bases: TGTGCCAGCAGCTTAGGACCGCCGGGTAGGCCGTACGAGCAGTACTTC.

This sequence joins TRBV5-8 and TRBJ1-5, with 7 bases matching TRBD1. The germline V gene encodes CDR1 SGHTS and CDR2 YDEGEE. J was trimmed by 5 bases and V by 4 bases; bases with no gene match: 6. This CDR3 spans 14 amino acids. The CDR3 here is CASSLGQPDQPQHF. CDR3 nucleotides: TGTGCCAGCAGCCTGGGACAGCCGGATCAGCCCCAGCATTTT.

V is TRBV21-1 and J is TRBJ1-1; the table's D call of TRBD1 was not tested on the DNA. TRBV21-1 is a pseudogene segment. The CDR3 runs to 15 residues. CDR3 DNA sequence: TGTGCCAGAGCTGTTCCAAACAGGCTTCTCACTGAAGCTTTCTTT. Protein product: CARAVPNRLLTEAFF.

The gene calls are TRBV7-9 and TRBJ2-3; 11 bases are a match to TRBD2. The J segment lost 6 bases and the V segment lost 4 bases, leaving 3 bases of the junction unmatched. Germline values: CDR1 SEHNR, CDR2 FQNEAQ (reference sequence). The CDR3 sequence is 14 residues long. The CDR3 sequence: CASSSWTSGDTQYF. The CDR3 region has the DNA TGTGCCAGCAGCTCTTGGACTAGCGGGGATACGCAGTATTTT.

This clone is a singleton in its sample. The chain carries TRBV7-9 and TRBJ2-7, with D possibly TRBD1 on 6 matching bases. V lost 1 base, J lost 7 bases, and 8 bases lay in between. This CDR3 is built from 12 residues. Looked up from germline, CDR1 is SEHNR and CDR2 is FQNEAQ (reference sequence). CDR3 sequence: CASSLDQGEQYF. The CDR3, as DNA: TGTGCCAGCAGCTTAGATCAGGGGGAGCAGTACTTC.

The rearrangement joins TRBV27 to TRBJ2-7; 11 bases align to TRBD1. Per the germline V gene, CDR1 is MNHEY and CDR2 is SMNVEV (reference sequence). The V and J ends lost 10 bases and 5 bases, in that order; junction bases with no gene match: 22. The CDR3 sequence is 18 residues long. The CDR3 spells CATSWTGGDSRVLDEQYF. DNA of the CDR3: TGTGCCACCTCCTGGACAGGGGGCGATAGTAGAGTTCTCGACGAGCAGTACTTC.

The rearrangement joins TRBV4-1 to TRBJ1-4; possible D gene TRBD1, 5 bases. Germline V gene lookup returns CDR1 MGHRA and CDR2 YSYEKL. The CDR3 contains 16 residues. V shed 1 base and J shed 3 bases, with 12 bases lying between them. The CDR3 here is CASSQVLAGANEKLFF. CDR3 bases: TGCGCCAGCAGCCAAGTCCTGGCGGGGGCTAATGAAAAACTGTTTTTT.

This clone was detected only a few times. This CDR3 is CASSQASGYEQYF. CDR3 nucleotide sequence: TGCGCCAGCAGCCAAGCTAGCGGGTACGAGCAGTACTTC. The V gene is TRBV4-1, the J gene TRBJ2-7; 8 bases line up with TRBD2. The V segment lost 1 base and the J segment 4 bases; nucleotides outside the gene matches: 0. The CDR3 sequence is 13 residues long. Per the germline V gene, CDR1 is MGHRA and CDR2 is YSYEKL.

The CDR3 nucleotides are TGTGCCAGCAGCTTGGCCAGGGGACGCATCCAAGAGACCCAGTACTTC. It codes for CASSLARGRIQETQYF. The rearrangement joins TRBV5-7 to TRBJ2-5, with TRBD1 as a possible D gene (6 bases). TRBV5-7 is marked as an open reading frame, function uncertain. The ends were cut back, 0 bases at V and 1 base at J, with 13 bases in the middle. CDR3 length equals 16 residues.

The chain joins TRBV6-6 to TRBJ1-4; unclear D gene. V lost 4 bases and J 14 bases, leaving 20 bases between the germline ends. The V gene's germline CDR1 is MNHNY and CDR2 SVGAGI (reference sequence). The CDR3 contains 14 residues. CDR3 DNA sequence: TGTGCCAGCAGTTCCCCGGGGTTGAGGTTTCTTCTGTTTTTT. Protein product: CASSSPGLRFLLFF.

The gene calls are TRBV15 and TRBJ2-1; D unresolved. Between the trimmed V and J ends, which lost 5 bases and 4 bases, there was a span of 9 bases. CDR3 length: 13 amino acids. CDR1 and CDR2 from the germline V gene are LNHNV and YYDKDF (reference sequence). Written as DNA, the CDR3 is TGTGCCACCAGCGTTAGGGCGTACAATGAGCAGTTCTTC. Translated, it gives CATSVRAYNEQFF.

This chain joins TRBV12-5 and TRBJ1-5; TRBD1 agrees at 8 bases. This CDR3 comprises 14 residues. Germline lookup yields CDR1 LGHNT and CDR2 FRNRAP. The V and J ends lost 6 bases and 7 bases, in that order; junction bases with no gene match: 8. CDR3 loop: CASGPGQGIQPQHF. The CDR3, as DNA: TGTGCTAGTGGGCCCGGACAGGGAATCCAGCCCCAGCATTTT. Drawing the rest from reference TRBV12-5 and TRBJ1-5, the complete variable domain is DARVTQTPRHKVTEMGQEVTMRCQPILGHNTVFWYRQTMMQGLELLAYFRNRAPLDDSGMPKDRFSAEMPDATLATLKIQPSEPRDSAVYFCASGPGQGIQPQHFGDGTRLSIL.